Described below is a single T cell receptor beta chain sequence and its context. Profiling relied on immunoSEQ multiplex PCR, and the TCRdb table lists in-frame clones only, not all of them. The top ten clones hold 6% to 9.5% of a sample with more than 110,000 clones, 80% of them seen once. This record comes from a study of cytotoxic CD8 clonotypes in ibrutinib-treated CLL. The sequence was collected from a human donor with chronic lymphocytic leukemia. The sequences come from PBMCs, collected after 36 months of ibrutinib treatment.

The CDR3 bases are TGTGCCAGCAGCTTGAAATTGATTTCTAGCACAGATACGCAGTATTTT. Translation gives CASSLKLISSTDTQYF. This chain links TRBV5-4 with TRBJ2-3; no firm D call. There are 16 residues in the CDR3. The V gene's germline CDR1 is SGHNT and CDR2 YYREEE (reference sequence). The V end lost 1 base, the J end lost 0 bases, and 12 bases lay between the germline ends.